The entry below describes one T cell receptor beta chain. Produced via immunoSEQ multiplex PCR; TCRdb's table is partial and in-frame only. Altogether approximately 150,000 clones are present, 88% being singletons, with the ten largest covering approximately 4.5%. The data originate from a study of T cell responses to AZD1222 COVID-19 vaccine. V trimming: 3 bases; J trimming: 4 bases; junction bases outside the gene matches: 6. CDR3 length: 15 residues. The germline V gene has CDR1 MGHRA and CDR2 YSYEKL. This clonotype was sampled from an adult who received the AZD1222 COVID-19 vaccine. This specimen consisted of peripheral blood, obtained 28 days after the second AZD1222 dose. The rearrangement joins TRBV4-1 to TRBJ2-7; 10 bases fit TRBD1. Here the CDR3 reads CASSQSGTGVYEQYF. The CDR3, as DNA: TGCGCCAGCAGCCAGTCCGGGACAGGGGTATACGAGCAGTACTTC.